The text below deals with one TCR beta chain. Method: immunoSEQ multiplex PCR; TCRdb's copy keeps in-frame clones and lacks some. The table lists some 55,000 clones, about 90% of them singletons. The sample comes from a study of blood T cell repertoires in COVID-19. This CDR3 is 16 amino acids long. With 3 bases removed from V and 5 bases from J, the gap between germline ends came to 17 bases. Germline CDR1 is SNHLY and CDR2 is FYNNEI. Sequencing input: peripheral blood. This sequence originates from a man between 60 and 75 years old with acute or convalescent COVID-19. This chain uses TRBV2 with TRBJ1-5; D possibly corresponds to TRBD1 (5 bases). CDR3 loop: CASSEGWGREDQPQHF. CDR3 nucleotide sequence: TGTGCCAGCAGTGAGGGTTGGGGGAGGGAGGATCAGCCCCAGCATTTT.